This entry lists 10 T cell receptor beta chains sequenced from one sample in a study of OX40 agonist ivuxolimab in advanced cancers. Here immunoSEQ multiplex PCR was the method, and the copy in TCRdb shows in-frame clones only, minus some. The data contain roughly 58,000 clones, roughly 89% of them seen just once; the ten biggest clones take up over 0.6%. Sequenced material: CD4+ or CD8+ T cells sorted from blood, taken in a trial of the OX40 agonist ivuxolimab. Receptor source: an adult with an advanced solid tumor such as melanoma, head and neck, liver or kidney cancer.

This clone was counted between two and nine times. This chain joins TRBV5-1 and TRBJ1-2; TRBD1 might be the D (6 bases). The CDR3 extends over 15 amino acids. From germline, CDR1 is SGHRS and CDR2 YFSETQ. Trimming cost V 4 bases and J 8 bases, with 21 bases left between them. Here the CDR3 reads CASSDTTGGRYGYTF. DNA of the CDR3: TGCGCCAGCAGCGATACGACAGGAGGACGGTACGGCTACACCTTC.

This clone turned up a few times. The gene calls are TRBV27 and TRBJ1-1; TRBD1 matches at 7 bases. The germline V gene encodes CDR1 MNHEY and CDR2 SMNVEV (reference sequence). The length of the CDR3 is 13 residues. The V and J ends lost 2 bases and 4 bases, in that order; junction bases with no gene match: 1. The CDR3 DNA is TGTGCCAGCAGTTTAAGACAGGGCACTGAAGCTTTCTTT. Protein: CASSLRQGTEAFF.

The chain has TRBV7-2 and TRBJ2-7; 9 bases map to TRBD1. The CDR3 is 15 amino acids. CDR1 SGHTA and CDR2 FQGNSA come from the germline V gene. V lost 4 bases to trimming and J lost 4 bases; unmatched junction nucleotides: 8. CDR3 in DNA: TGTGCCAGCAGCTCTCCCGGGACAGGGTTTTACGAGCAGTACTTC. This encodes CASSSPGTGFYEQYF.

This clone has a single count. The chain uses TRBV7-8 and TRBJ1-5, with 10 bases identical to TRBD1. The length of the CDR3 is 16 residues. J gave up 7 bases and V 5 bases, and 11 bases lay outside the gene matches. CDR1 is SGHVS, CDR2 FQNEAQ, per germline. In DNA form, the CDR3 reads TGTGCCAGCAGCAGGGACAGGGGTTTGCCGGAGCAGCCCCAGCATTTT. This sequence encodes CASSRDRGLPEQPQHF.

The V and J genes are TRBV7-2 and TRBJ2-7; perhaps TRBD1 as D (5 bases). V lost 5 bases to trimming and J lost 6 bases, with 14 bases between them. The V gene's germline CDR1 is SGHTA and CDR2 FQGNSA. The CDR3 is 13 residues long. The CDR3 sequence: CASSGQEYGEQYF. CDR3 in DNA: TGTGCCAGCAGCGGACAAGAGTACGGCGAGCAGTACTTC.

The rearrangement joins TRBV2 to TRBJ2-3; D is unresolved. Trimming pared 7 bases from V and 2 bases from J, leaving 4 bases between. Per the germline V gene, CDR1 is SNHLY and CDR2 is FYNNEI. This CDR3 region has 11 residues. The CDR3 region is CASTVTDTQYF. CDR3 nucleotides: TGTGCCAGCACCGTCACAGATACGCAGTATTTT.

The V gene is TRBV2, the J gene TRBJ2-7, with D possibly matching TRBD1 (6 bases). V was pared by 8 bases and J by 3 bases, with 14 bases between. The germline gives CDR1 SNHLY, CDR2 FYNNEI. CDR3 size: 13 residues. The CDR3, as DNA: TGTGCCAGCGGGGACACCTCGGGCTACGAGCAGTACTTC. This codes for CASGDTSGYEQYF.

The J gene is TRBJ2-4, the V gene TRBV7-2; D is uncertain. The V gene's germline CDR1 is SGHTA and CDR2 FQGNSA. Trimming left V 4 bases short and J 0 bases short, with 10 bases between. The CDR3 has 15 amino acids. DNA of the CDR3: TGTGCCAGCAGCTCCCAGCCCCTAGCCAAAAACATTCAGTACTTC. Translated, it gives CASSSQPLAKNIQYF.

The V and J genes are TRBV27 and TRBJ1-5, with D unresolved. Germline V gives CDR1 MNHEY, CDR2 SMNVEV (reference sequence). The CDR3 loop spans 15 amino acids. V lost 7 bases and J 4 bases, leaving 17 bases between the germline ends. The CDR3 here is CASKQTVGDNQPQHF. The CDR3 DNA reads TGTGCCAGCAAACAAACAGTTGGGGATAATCAGCCCCAGCATTTT.

The rearrangement uses TRBV6-5 and TRBJ2-5, with 7 bases that match TRBD2. Germline assignment: CDR1 MNHEY and CDR2 SVGAGI. There are 12 residues in the CDR3. With V trimmed by 6 bases and J by 4 bases, 2 bases remained unmatched. CDR3 coding DNA: TGTGCCAGCAGGACTAGCTCAGAGACCCAGTACTTC. Protein product: CASRTSSETQYF.